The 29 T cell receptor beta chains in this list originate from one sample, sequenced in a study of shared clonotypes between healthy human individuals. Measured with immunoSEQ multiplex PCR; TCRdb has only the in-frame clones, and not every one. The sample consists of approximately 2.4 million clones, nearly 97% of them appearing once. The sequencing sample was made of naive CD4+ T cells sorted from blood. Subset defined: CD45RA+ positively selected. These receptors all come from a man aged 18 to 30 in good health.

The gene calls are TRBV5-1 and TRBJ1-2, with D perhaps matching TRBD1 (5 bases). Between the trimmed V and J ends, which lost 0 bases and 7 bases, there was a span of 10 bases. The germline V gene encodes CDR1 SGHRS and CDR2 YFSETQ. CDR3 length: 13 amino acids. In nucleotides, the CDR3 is TGCGCCAGCAGCTTGGGGGGCCAGCTTGGCTACACCTTC. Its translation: CASSLGGQLGYTF.

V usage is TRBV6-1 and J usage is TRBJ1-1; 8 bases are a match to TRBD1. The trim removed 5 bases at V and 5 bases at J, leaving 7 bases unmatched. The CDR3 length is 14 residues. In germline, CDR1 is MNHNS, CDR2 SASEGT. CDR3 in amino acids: CASSIQGGGTEAFF. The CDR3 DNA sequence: TGTGCCAGCAGTATACAGGGGGGCGGGACTGAAGCTTTCTTT.

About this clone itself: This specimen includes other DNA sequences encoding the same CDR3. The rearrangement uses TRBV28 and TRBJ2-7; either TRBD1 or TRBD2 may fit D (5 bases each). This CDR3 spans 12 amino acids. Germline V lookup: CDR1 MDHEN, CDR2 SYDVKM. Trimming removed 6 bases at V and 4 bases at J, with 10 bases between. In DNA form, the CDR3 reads TGTGCCAGCAGAACCGGGGCTTACGAGCAGTACTTC. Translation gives CASRTGAYEQYF.

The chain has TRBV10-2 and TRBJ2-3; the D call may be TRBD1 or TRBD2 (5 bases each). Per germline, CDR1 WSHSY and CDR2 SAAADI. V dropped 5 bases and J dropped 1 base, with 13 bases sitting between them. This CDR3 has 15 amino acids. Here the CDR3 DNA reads TGCGCCAGCAGTCAGGTCGAGGGGCGCACAGATACGCAGTATTTT. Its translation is CASSQVEGRTDTQYF.

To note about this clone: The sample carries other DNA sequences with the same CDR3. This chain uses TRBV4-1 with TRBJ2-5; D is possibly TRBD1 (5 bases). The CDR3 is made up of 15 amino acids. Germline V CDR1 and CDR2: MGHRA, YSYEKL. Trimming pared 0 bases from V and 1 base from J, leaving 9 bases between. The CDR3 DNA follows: TGCGCCAGCAGCCAAGATCCACAGGTCCAAGAGACCCAGTACTTC. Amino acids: CASSQDPQVQETQYF.

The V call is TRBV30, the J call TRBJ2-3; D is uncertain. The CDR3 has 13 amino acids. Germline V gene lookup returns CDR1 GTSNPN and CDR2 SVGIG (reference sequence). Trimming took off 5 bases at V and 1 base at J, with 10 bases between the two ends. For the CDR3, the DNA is TGTGCCTGGGGCCACGCACGCACAGATACGCAGTATTTT. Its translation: CAWGHARTDTQYF.

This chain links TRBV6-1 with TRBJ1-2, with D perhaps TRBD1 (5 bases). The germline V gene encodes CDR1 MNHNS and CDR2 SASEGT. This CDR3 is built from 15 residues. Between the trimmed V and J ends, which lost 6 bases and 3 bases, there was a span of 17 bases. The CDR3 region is CASRGLSREDYGYTF. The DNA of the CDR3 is TGTGCCAGCAGGGGGCTAAGCAGGGAGGACTATGGCTACACCTTC.

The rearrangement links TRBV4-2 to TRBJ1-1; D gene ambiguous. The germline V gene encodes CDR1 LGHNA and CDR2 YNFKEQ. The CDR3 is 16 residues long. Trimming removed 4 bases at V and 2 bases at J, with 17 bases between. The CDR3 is CASSPDPAPDNTEAFF. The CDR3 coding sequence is TGTGCCAGCAGCCCCGACCCGGCTCCGGACAACACTGAAGCTTTCTTT.

CDR3 in DNA: TGTGCCAGCAGTTTAGCGGGGGGATCCCCCTACGAGCAGTACTTC. Translated, it gives CASSLAGGSPYEQYF. V usage is TRBV27 and J usage is TRBJ2-7, with TRBD2 identical over 8 bases. The ends lost 2 bases at V and 2 bases at J; junction bases unmatched: 5. The CDR3 contains 15 residues. Germline CDR1 and CDR2: MNHEY and SMNVEV (reference sequence).

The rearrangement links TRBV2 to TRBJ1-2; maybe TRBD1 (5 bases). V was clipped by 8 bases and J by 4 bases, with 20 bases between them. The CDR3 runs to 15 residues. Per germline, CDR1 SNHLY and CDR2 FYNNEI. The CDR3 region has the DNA TGTGCCAGCGGCTCGGGGGACGGCTCCTCCTATGGCTACACCTTC. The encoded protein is CASGSGDGSSYGYTF.

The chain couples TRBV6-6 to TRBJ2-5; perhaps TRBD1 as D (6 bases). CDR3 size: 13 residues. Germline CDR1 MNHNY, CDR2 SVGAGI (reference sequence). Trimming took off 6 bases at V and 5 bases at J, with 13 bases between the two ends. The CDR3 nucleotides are TGTGCCAGCAGCAAGGACAGTTGGGAGACCCAGTACTTC. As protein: CASSKDSWETQYF.

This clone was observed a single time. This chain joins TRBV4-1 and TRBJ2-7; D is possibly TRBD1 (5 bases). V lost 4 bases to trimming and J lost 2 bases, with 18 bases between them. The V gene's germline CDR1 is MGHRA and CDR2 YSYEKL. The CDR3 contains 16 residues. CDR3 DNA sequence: TGCGCCAGCAGCCTCGCGACAGTGCCTAACCCCTACGAGCAGTACTTC. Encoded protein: CASSLATVPNPYEQYF.

CDR3 sequence reads: CASSLNSGRGSYNSPLHF. CDR3 in DNA: TGCGCCAGCAGCTTGAATTCAGGGAGAGGCTCCTATAATTCACCCCTCCACTTT. The genes are TRBV5-1 and TRBJ1-6, with D possibly being TRBD1 (5 bases). The length of the CDR3 is 18 residues. Trimming took off 1 base at V and 0 bases at J, with 14 bases between the two ends. Germline assignment: CDR1 SGHRS and CDR2 YFSETQ. The full variable domain, in which reference TRBV5-1 and TRBJ1-6 provide the parts outside the CDR3, is KAGVTQTPRYLIKTRGQQVTLSCSPISGHRSVSWYQQTPGQGLQFLFEYFSETQRNKGNFPGRFSGRQFSNSRSEMNVSTLELGDSALYLCASSLNSGRGSYNSPLHFGNGTRLTVT.

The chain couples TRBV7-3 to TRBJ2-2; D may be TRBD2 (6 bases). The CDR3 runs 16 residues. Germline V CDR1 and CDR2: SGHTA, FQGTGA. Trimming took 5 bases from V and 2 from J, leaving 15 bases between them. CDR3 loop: CASSRNVAVNTGELFF. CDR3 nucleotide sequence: TGTGCCAGCAGCCGCAACGTAGCGGTTAACACCGGGGAGCTGTTTTTT.

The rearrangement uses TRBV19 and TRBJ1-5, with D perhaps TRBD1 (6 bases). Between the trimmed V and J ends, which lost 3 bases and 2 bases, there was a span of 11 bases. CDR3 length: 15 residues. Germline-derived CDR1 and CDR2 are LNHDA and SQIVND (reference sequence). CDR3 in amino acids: CASSIRQARNQPQHF. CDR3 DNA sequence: TGTGCCAGTAGTATCCGACAGGCACGCAATCAGCCCCAGCATTTT.

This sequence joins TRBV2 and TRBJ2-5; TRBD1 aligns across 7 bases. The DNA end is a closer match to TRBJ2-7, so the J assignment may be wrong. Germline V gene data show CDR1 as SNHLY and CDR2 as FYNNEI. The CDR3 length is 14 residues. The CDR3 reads CASSATRGPGEQYF. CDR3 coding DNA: TGTGCCAGCAGTGCCACGAGGGGGCCGGGCGAGCAGTACTTC.

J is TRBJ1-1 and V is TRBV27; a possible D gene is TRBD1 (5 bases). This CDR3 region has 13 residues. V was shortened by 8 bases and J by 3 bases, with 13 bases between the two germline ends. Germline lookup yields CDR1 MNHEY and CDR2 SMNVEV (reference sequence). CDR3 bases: TGTGCCAGCTTCAGGGTGAGATACACTGAAGCTTTCTTT. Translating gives CASFRVRYTEAFF.

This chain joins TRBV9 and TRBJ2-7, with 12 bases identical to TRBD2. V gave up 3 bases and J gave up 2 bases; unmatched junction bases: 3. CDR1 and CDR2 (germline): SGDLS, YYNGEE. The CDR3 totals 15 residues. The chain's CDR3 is CASSATSGSTYEQYF. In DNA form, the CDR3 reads TGTGCCAGCAGCGCGACTAGCGGGAGCACCTACGAGCAGTACTTC.

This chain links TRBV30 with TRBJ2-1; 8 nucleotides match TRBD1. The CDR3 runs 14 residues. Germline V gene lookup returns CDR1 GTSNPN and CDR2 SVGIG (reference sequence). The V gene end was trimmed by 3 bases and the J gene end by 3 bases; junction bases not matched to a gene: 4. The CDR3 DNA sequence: TGTGCCTGGAGGCTTACAGGGGGCTACAATGAGCAGTTCTTC. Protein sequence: CAWRLTGGYNEQFF. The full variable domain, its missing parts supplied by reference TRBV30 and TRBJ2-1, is SQTIHQWPATLVQPVGSPLSLECTVEGTSNPNLYWYRQAAGRGLQLLFYSVGIGQISSEVPQNLSASRPQDRQFILSSKKLLLSDSGFYLCAWRLTGGYNEQFFGPGTRLTVL.

CDR3 loop: CASSFWTGAPTNEKLFF. In nucleotides, the CDR3 is TGTGCCAGCAGCTTTTGGACAGGGGCTCCAACTAATGAAAAACTGTTTTTT. The rearrangement links TRBV7-9 to TRBJ1-4; 9 positions match TRBD1. V dropped 3 bases and J dropped 0; count of bases not matched to a gene: 5. Germline V CDR1 and CDR2: SEHNR, FQNEAQ (reference sequence). CDR3 length equals 17 residues.

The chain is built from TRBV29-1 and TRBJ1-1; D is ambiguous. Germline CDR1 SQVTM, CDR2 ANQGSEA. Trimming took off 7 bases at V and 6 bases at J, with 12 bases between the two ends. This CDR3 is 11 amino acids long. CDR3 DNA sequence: TGCAGCGCGACCCCTCGCGCTGAAGCTTTCTTT. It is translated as CSATPRAEAFF.

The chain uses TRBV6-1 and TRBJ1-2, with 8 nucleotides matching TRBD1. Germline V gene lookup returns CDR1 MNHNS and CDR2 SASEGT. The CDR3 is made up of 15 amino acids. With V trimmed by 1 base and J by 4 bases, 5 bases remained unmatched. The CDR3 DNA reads TGTGCCAGCAGTGAAGGATATACAGGGGGCTATGGCTACACCTTC. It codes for CASSEGYTGGYGYTF.

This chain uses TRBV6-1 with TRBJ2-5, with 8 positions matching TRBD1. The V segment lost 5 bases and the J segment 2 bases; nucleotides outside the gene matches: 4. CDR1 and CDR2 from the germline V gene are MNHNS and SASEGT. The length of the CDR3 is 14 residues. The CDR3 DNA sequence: TGTGCCAGCAGTTGGGACAGGCAACAAGAGACCCAGTACTTC. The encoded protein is CASSWDRQQETQYF.

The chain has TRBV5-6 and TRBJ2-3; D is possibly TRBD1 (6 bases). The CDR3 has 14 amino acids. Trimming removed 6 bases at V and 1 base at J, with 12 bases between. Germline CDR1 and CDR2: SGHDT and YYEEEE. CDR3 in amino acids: CASTLRQGTDTQYF. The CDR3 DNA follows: TGTGCCAGCACTCTTCGACAGGGCACAGATACGCAGTATTTT.

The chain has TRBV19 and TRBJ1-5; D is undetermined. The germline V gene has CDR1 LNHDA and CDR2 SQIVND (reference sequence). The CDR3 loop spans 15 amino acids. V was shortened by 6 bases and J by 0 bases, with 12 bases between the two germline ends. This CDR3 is CASRVQSNSNQPQHF. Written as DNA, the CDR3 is TGTGCCAGTAGGGTACAGAGTAATAGCAATCAGCCCCAGCATTTT.

DNA for the CDR3: TGCGCCAGCAGTGACAACAGGGGTGAGGAGACCCAGTACTTC. Encoded protein: CASSDNRGEETQYF. The gene calls are TRBV10-1 and TRBJ2-5; 7 nucleotides agree with TRBD1. Germline V gene sequence: CDR1 WNHNN, CDR2 SYGVQD (reference sequence). The J segment lost 5 bases and the V segment lost 3 bases, leaving 6 bases of the junction unmatched. The CDR3 length is 14 residues.

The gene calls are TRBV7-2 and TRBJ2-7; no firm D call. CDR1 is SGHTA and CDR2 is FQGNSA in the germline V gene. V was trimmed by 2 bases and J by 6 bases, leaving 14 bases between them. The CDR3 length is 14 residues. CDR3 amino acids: CASSLRHASGEQYF. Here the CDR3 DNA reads TGTGCCAGCAGCTTACGACACGCCTCGGGCGAGCAGTACTTC.

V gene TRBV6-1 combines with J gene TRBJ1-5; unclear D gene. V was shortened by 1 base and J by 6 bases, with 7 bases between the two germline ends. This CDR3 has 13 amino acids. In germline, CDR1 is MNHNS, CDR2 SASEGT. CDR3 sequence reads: CASSEVHSQPQHF. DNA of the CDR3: TGTGCCAGCAGTGAAGTACATTCTCAGCCCCAGCATTTT.

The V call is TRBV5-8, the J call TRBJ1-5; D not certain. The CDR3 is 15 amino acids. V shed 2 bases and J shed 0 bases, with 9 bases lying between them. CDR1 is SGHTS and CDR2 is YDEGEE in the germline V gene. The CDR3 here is CASSFGSYSNQPQHF. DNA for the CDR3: TGTGCCAGCAGCTTTGGGTCTTATAGCAATCAGCCCCAGCATTTT.